This T cell receptor (beta chain) came from a study of blood T cell repertoires in COVID-19. Across the study: Sources were T cells, B-cell-depleted T cells, or PBMCs; the material itself was cDNA or gDNA.

Original processing notes: Nucleated cell counts were estimated from reference gene primer amplification. Libraries were prepared by immunoSEQ multiplex PCR; TCRdb keeps only in-frame clonotypes and omits some of them. That table gives V, J and clone size, and the DNA gave D and trimming. The table shows about 340,000 clones, with about 88% occurring only once. Germline loops: CDR1 SEHNR, CDR2 FQNEAQ (reference sequence). This CDR3 contains 15 residues. Between the trimmed V and J ends, which lost 3 bases and 3 bases, there was a span of 12 bases. The receptor was isolated from a woman aged 70-85 years with COVID-19, enrolled during active disease. The genes are TRBV7-9 and TRBJ2-1; D not certain. The sample comprised peripheral blood. The CDR3 DNA sequence: TGTGCCAGCAGCTTCATCTGGGCCCACTACAATGAGCAGTTCTTC. Its protein is CASSFIWAHYNEQFF. The whole variable domain, filled in from reference TRBV7-9 and TRBJ2-1, reads DTGVSQNPRHKITKRGQNVTFRCDPISEHNRLYWYRQTLGQGPEFLTYFQNEAQLEKSRLLSDRFSAERPKGSFSTLEIQRTEQGDSAMYLCASSFIWAHYNEQFFGPGTRLTVL.